This T cell receptor (beta chain) was retrieved from a study of vaccination and CD4 T cells after COVID-19. Study-level results: Median SARS-CoV-2-reactive clonotype numbers went up from approximately 21 to 38, but not significantly.

Treatment of the sample: approximately 11-day PBMC culture with coronavirus spike peptide pools or control peptides (ViraFEST assay). The authors cultured about 2 million PBMCs per well with 8.5 to 10 IU/ml IL-2 and 8 to 10 ug/ml peptide pools. Negative selection enriched CD4+ T cells from cultures at roughly ten days. Trimming took 6 bases from V and 1 from J, leaving 12 bases between them. Per the germline V gene, CDR1 is DFQATT and CDR2 is SNEGSKA (reference sequence). The CDR3 totals 13 residues. The table lists this clonotype with a few counts. Its specificity is not known. Sequence data for DNA of cultured CD4+ T cells were generated by the Oncomine TCR Beta short-read assay. TCRdb ran MiXCR on the PCR reads and lists one entry per CDR3 protein. The table lists under 25,000 distinct CDR3 sequences, around two fifths of them singletons.

The sequence was obtained from a human donor who had recovered from COVID-19. V is TRBV20-1 and J is TRBJ1-1; D not resolved. Material: CD4+ T cells from blood, cultured in vitro. The CDR3 loop reads CSAAADTNTEAFF. The CDR3 DNA sequence: TGCAGTGCAGCAGCCGATACGAACACTGAAGCTTTCTTT.